The clone carrying this TCR beta chain was detected a few times. Its antigen is not known. MiXCR, applied by TCRdb to the RT-PCR reads, yields one record per CDR3 protein. The repertoire consists of 800,000 to 1,000,000 distinct CDR3 sequences, with 21% occurring once and the leading ten covering roughly 10%. CDR3 size: 16 residues. In germline, CDR1 is SGHDN, CDR2 FVKESK. The J segment lost 3 bases and the V segment lost 5 bases, leaving 13 bases of the junction unmatched. This sample was included in a study of response to subunit inactivated influenza vaccine. Overall study findings and caveats: Seasonal influenza vaccination, on each occasion, was suggested by the authors to recruit few new T cells.

This receptor was taken from a man in his fifties or sixties who received an inactivated influenza vaccine. This specimen consisted of PBMCs from blood, obtained roughly 5 days after vaccination. The J gene is TRBJ2-7, the V gene TRBV14, with 7 bases lining up with TRBD1. The CDR3, as DNA: TGTGCCAGCAGCGGCCCCGGACAGGATAATTACTACGAGCAGTACTTC. Amino acids: CASSGPGQDNYYEQYF.